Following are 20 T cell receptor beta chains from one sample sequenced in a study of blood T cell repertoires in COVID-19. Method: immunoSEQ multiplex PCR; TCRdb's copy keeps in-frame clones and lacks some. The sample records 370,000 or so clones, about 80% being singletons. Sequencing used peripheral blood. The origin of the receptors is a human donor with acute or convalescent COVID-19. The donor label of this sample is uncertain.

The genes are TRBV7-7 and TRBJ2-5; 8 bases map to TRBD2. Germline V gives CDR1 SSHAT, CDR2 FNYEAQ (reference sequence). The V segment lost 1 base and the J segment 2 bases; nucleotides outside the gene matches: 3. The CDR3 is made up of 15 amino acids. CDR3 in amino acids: CASSLVGGGQETQYF. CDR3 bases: TGTGCCAGCAGCTTAGTGGGCGGGGGGCAAGAGACCCAGTACTTC.

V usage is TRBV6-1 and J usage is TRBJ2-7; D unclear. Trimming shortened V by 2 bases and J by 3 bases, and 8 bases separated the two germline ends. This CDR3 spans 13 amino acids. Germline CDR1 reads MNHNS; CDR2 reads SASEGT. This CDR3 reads CASSERNSYEQYF. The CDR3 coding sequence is TGTGCCAGCAGTGAACGAAACAGCTACGAGCAGTACTTC.

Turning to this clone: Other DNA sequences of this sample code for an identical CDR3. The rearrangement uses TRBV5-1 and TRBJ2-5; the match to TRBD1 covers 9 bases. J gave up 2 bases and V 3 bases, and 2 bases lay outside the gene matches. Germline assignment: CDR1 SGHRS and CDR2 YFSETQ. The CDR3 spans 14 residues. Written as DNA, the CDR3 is TGCGCCAGCAGCTCGGGGACAGGGCAAGAGACCCAGTACTTC. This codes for CASSSGTGQETQYF.

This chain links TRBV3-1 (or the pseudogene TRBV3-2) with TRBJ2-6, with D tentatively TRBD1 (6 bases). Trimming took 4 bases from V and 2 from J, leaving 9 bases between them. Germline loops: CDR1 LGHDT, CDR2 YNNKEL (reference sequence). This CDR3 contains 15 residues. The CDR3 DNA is TGTGCCAGCAGCCGCCAGGGGCCTGGGGCCAACGTCCTGACTTTC. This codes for CASSRQGPGANVLTF.

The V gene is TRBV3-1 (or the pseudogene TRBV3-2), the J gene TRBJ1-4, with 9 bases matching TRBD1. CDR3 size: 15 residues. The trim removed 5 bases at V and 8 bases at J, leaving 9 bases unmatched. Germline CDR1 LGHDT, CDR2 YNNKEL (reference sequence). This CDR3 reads CASSGTGGEGEKLFF. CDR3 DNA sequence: TGTGCCAGCAGCGGTACAGGGGGCGAAGGGGAAAAACTGTTTTTT.

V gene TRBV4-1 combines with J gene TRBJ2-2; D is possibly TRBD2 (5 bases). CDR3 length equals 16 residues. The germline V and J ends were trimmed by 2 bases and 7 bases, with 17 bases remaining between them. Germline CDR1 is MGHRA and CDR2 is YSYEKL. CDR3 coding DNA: TGCGCCAGCAGCCAATCGGTCCTGGGCGCGGGCGGGGAGCTGTTTTTT. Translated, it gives CASSQSVLGAGGELFF.

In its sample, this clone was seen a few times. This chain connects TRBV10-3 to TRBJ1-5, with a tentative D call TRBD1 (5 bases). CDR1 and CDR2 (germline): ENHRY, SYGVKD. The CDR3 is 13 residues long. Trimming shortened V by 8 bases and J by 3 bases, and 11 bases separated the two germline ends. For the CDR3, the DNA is TGTGCCATCTCCTGGGGGGACAATCAGCCCCAGCATTTT. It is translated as CAISWGDNQPQHF.

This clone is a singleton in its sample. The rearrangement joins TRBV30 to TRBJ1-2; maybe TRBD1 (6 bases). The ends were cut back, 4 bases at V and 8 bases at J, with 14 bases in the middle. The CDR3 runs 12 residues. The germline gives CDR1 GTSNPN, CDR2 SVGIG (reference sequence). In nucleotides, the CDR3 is TGTGCCTGGACACAGGGAGTCGGAGGCTACACCTTC. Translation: CAWTQGVGGYTF. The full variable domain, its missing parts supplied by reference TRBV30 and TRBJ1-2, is SQTIHQWPATLVQPVGSPLSLECTVEGTSNPNLYWYRQAAGRGLQLLFYSVGIGQISSEVPQNLSASRPQDRQFILSSKKLLLSDSGFYLCAWTQGVGGYTFGSGTRLTVV.

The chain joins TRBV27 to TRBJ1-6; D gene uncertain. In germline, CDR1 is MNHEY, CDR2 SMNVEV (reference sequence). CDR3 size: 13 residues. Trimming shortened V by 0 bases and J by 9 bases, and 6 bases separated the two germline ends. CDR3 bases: TGTGCCAGCAGTTTATCGGCCTCTTCACCCCTCCACTTT. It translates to CASSLSASSPLHF.

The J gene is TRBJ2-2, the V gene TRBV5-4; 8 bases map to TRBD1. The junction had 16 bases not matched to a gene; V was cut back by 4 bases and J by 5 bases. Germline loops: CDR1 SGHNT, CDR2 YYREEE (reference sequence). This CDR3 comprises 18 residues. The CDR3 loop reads CASSATRGTGIATGELFF. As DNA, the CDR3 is TGTGCCAGCAGCGCCACCCGGGGGACAGGAATAGCAACCGGGGAGCTGTTTTTT.

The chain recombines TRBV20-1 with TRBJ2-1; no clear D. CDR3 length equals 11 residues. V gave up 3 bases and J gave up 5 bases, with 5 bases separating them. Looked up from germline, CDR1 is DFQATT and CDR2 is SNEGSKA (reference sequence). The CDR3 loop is CSARRNNEQFF. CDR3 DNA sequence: TGCAGTGCTAGGCGTAACAATGAGCAGTTCTTC.

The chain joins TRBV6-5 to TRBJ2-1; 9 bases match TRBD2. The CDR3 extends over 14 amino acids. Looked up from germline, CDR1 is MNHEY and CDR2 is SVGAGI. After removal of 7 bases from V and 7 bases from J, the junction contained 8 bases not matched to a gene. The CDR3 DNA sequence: TGTGCCAGCAAAAGCGGGGGGCAAAGAAATGAGCAGTTCTTC. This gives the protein CASKSGGQRNEQFF.

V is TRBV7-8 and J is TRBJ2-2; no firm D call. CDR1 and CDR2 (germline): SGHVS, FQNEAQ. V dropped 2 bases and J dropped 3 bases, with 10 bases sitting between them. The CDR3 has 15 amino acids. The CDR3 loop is CASSLHEFYTGELFF. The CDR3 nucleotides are TGTGCCAGCAGCTTACATGAGTTTTACACCGGGGAGCTGTTTTTT.

CDR3 in amino acids: CASSFSGRAFF. For the CDR3, the DNA is TGCGCCAGCAGCTTTTCAGGTAGGGCTTTCTTT. The rearrangement joins TRBV5-1 to TRBJ1-1; the D is unclear. The CDR3 extends over 11 amino acids. Germline-derived CDR1 and CDR2 are SGHRS and YFSETQ. Trimming stripped 2 bases from V and 11 bases from J, with 10 bases between.

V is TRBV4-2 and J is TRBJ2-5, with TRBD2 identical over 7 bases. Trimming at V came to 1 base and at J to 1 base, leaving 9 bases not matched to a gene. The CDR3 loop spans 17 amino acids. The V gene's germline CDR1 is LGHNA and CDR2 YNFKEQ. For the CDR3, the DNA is TGTGCCAGCAGCCAAGCTCTGGCTAGCGGAGGCCAAGAGACCCAGTACTTC. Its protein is CASSQALASGGQETQYF.

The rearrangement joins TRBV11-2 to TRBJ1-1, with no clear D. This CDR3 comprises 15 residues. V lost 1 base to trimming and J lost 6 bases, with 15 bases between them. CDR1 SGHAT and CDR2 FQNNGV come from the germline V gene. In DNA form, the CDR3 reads TGTGCCAGCAGCTTAGGGCGGACTACTGGGGCTGAAGCTTTCTTT. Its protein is CASSLGRTTGAEAFF. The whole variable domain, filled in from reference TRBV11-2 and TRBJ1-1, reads EAGVAQSPRYKIIEKRQSVAFWCNPISGHATLYWYQQILGQGPKLLIQFQNNGVVDDSQLPKDRFSAERLKGVDSTLKIQPAKLEDSAVYLCASSLGRTTGAEAFFGQGTRLTVV.

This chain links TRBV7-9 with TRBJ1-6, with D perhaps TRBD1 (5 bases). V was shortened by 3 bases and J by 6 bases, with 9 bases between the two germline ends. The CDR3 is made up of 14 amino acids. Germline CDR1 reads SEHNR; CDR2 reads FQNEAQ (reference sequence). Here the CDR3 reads CASSFQGGNSPLHF. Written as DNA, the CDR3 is TGTGCCAGCAGCTTTCAGGGTGGTAATTCACCCCTCCACTTT.

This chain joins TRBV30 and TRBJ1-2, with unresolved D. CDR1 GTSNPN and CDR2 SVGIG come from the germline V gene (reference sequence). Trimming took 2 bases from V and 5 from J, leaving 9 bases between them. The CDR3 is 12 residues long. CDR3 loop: CAWSSGPYGYTF. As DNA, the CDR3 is TGTGCCTGGAGTTCGGGTCCTTATGGCTACACCTTC.

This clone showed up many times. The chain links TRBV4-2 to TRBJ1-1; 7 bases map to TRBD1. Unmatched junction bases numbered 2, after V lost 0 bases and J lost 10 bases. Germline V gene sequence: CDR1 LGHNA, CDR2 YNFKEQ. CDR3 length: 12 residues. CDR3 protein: CASSQEDRRAFF. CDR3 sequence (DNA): TGTGCCAGCAGCCAAGAGGACAGGAGAGCTTTCTTT.

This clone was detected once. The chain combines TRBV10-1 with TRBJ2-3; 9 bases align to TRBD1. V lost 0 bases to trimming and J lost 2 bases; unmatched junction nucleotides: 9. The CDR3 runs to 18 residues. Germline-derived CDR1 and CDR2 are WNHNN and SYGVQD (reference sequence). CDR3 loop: CASSESFRTGVFTDTQYF. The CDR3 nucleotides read TGCGCCAGCAGTGAGTCGTTCAGGACAGGGGTGTTCACAGATACGCAGTATTTT.